This TCR beta chain originates from a study of follicular helper T cells after annual influenza vaccination. In the study overall: For some subjects, blood spans the 2013-2014, 2014-2015 and 2015-2016 annual vaccinations. Overall study results and limits: Day 7 ICOS+CD38+ clones later appeared mostly in ICOS-CD38- cTfh. Yearly vaccinations repeatedly recalled conserved clonotypes in ICOS+CD38+ cTfh.

The time point here: 2015-2016 season, 7 days after influenza vaccination. Only a few counts were recorded for this clone. The antigen is not known. The data were produced by immunoSEQ multiplex PCR, yet TCRdb's version contains in-frame clones alone and is incomplete. Of more than 4,000 clones detected, roughly 78% appear once; the ten largest clones hold over 0.7%. Germline assignment: CDR1 SNHLY and CDR2 FYNNEI. V lost 3 bases to trimming and J lost 3 bases, with 11 bases between them. The CDR3 length is 15 residues. Specimen: CXCR5+ CD38- circulating T follicular helper cells from blood, collected 7 days after influenza vaccination. Subset: circulating Tfh, non-naive CD4+CXCR5+PD-1+ (ICOS+CD38+ or ICOS-CD38-). This TCR was recovered from an adult who received the influenza vaccine. The rearrangement uses TRBV2 and TRBJ1-4; a weak D match, TRBD1 (6 bases). CDR3 sequence: CASSDRGAPNEKLFF. CDR3 nucleotide sequence: TGTGCCAGCAGTGACAGGGGAGCCCCTAATGAAAAACTGTTTTTT.